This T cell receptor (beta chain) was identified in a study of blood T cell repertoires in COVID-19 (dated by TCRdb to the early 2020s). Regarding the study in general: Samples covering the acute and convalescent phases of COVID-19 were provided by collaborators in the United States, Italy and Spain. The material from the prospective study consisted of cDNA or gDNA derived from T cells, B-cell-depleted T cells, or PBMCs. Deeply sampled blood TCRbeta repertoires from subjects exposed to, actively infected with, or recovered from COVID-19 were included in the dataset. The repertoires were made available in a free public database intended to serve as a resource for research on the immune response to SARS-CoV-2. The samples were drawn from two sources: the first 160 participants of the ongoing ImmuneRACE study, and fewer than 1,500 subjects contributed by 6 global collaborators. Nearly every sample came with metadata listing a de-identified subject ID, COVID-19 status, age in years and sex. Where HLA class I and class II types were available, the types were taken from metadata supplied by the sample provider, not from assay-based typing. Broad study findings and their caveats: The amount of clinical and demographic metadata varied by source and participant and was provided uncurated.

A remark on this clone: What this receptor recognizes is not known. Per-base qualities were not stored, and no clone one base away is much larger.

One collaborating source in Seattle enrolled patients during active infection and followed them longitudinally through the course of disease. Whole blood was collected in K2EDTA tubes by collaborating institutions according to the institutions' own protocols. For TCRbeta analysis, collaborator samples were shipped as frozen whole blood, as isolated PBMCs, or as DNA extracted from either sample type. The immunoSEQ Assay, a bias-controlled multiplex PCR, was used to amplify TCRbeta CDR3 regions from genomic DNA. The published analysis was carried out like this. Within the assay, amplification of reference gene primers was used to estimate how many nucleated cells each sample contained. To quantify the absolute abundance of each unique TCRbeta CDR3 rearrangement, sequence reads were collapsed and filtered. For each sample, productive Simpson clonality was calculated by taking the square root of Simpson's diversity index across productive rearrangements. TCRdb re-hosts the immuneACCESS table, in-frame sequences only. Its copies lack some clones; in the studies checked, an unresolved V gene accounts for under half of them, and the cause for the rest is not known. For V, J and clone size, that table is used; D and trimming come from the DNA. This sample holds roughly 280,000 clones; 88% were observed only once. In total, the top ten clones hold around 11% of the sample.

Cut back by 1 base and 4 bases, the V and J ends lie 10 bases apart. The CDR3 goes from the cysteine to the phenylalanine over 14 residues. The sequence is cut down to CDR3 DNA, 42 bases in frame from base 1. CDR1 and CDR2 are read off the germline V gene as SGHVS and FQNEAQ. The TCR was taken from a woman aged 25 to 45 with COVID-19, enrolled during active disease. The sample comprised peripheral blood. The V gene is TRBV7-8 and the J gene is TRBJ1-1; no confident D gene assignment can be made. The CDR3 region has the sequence CASSLDHGPTEAFF. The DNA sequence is TGTGCCAGCAGCTTAGATCATGGGCCCACTGAAGCTTTCTTT. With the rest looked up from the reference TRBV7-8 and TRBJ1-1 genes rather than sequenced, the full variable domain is GAGVSQSPRYKVAKRGQDVALRCDPISGHVSLFWYQQALGQGPEFLTYFQNEAQLDKSGLPSDRFFAERPEGSVSTLKIQRTQQEDSAVYLCASSLDHGPTEAFFGQGTRLTVV.